Following are 9 T cell receptor beta chains from one sample sequenced in a study of spatial heterogeneity in lung cancer. Each CDR3 protein gets one entry after TCRdb re-called the 5' RACE reads with MiXCR. The data show about 120,000 distinct CDR3 sequences, 12% seen once. Indicated time point: blood at routine non-recurrence follow-up after resection. Researchers sequenced whole RNA taken from tumor, nontumor lung or frozen PBMC without sorting. Specimen: PBMCs, collected at follow-up. The receptors shown here come from a male donor with early-stage non-small cell lung cancer.

This clonotype appeared many times. The chain employs TRBV30 and TRBJ2-1; TRBD1 might be the D (5 bases). CDR1 and CDR2 (germline): GTSNPN, SVGIG (reference sequence). The CDR3 contains 15 residues. Trimming took 3 bases from V and 4 from J, leaving 16 bases between them. Here the CDR3 reads CAWRLGPRAYNEQFF. Written as DNA, the CDR3 is TGTGCCTGGAGGTTAGGACCCAGGGCTTACAATGAGCAGTTCTTC. The variable domain in full, completed from reference TRBV30 and TRBJ2-1, reads SQTIHQWPATLVQPVGSPLSLECTVEGTSNPNLYWYRQAAGRGLQLLFYSVGIGQISSEVPQNLSASRPQDRQFILSSKKLLLSDSGFYLCAWRLGPRAYNEQFFGPGTRLTVL.

The table lists this clonotype with a count of one. This chain connects TRBV14 to TRBJ2-1; TRBD1 aligns across 7 bases. Germline CDR1 SGHDN, CDR2 FVKESK. The ends lost 3 bases at V and 0 bases at J; junction bases unmatched: 5. The CDR3 totals 16 residues. DNA for the CDR3: TGTGCCAGCAGCCACCCGACAGGGAGCTCCTACAATGAGCAGTTCTTC. Amino acid sequence: CASSHPTGSSYNEQFF.

This clonotype was counted many times. V and J are TRBV29-1 and TRBJ2-1; 12 bases are a match to TRBD2. The germline gives CDR1 SQVTM, CDR2 ANQGSEA. V lost 4 bases and J lost 8; bases outside the gene matches: 3. There are 13 residues in the CDR3. In DNA form, the CDR3 reads TGCAGCGTTGCTAGCGGGGGGGCCGATGAGCAGTTCTTC. Amino acid sequence: CSVASGGADEQFF.

This clonotype was found many times. This sequence joins TRBV7-2 and TRBJ2-7; the D gene is possibly TRBD1 (5 bases). Germline values: CDR1 SGHTA, CDR2 FQGNSA. Trimming pared 6 bases from V and 3 bases from J, leaving 15 bases between. There are 14 residues in the CDR3. CDR3: CASSRKGRVYEQYF. The CDR3 DNA reads TGTGCCAGCAGTAGGAAAGGCAGGGTCTACGAGCAGTACTTC.

This clonotype has a count of ten or more. This sequence joins TRBV5-6 and TRBJ2-5, with D possibly being TRBD2 (6 bases). The CDR3 has 14 amino acids. Germline lookup yields CDR1 SGHDT and CDR2 YYEEEE. Deletions cut 5 bases from V and 2 bases from J, with 13 bases between. DNA for the CDR3: TGTGCCAGCAGAGACGTGGGGGGTCAAGAGACCCAGTACTTC. Protein: CASRDVGGQETQYF. The variable domain in full, completed from reference TRBV5-6 and TRBJ2-5, reads DAGVTQSPTHLIKTRGQQVTLRCSPKSGHDTVSWYQQALGQGPQFIFQYYEEEERQRGNFPDRFSGHQFPNYSSELNVNALLLGDSALYLCASRDVGGQETQYFGPGTRLLVL.

This clonotype occurred many times. This chain connects TRBV28 to TRBJ2-7; maybe TRBD2 (7 bases). The length of the CDR3 is 17 residues. The germline CDR1 and CDR2 sequences are MDHEN and SYDVKM. Trimming stripped 3 bases from V and 3 bases from J, with 21 bases between. CDR3: CASSFRGGGRDYYEQYF. CDR3 bases: TGTGCCAGCAGTTTCCGCGGGGGCGGGCGAGATTACTACGAGCAGTACTTC.

This clonotype was counted at least ten times. The rearrangement uses TRBV11-2 and TRBJ2-3, with TRBD2 matching over 8 bases. There are 16 residues in the CDR3. V dropped 4 bases and J dropped 1; count of bases not matched to a gene: 7. CDR1 and CDR2 (germline): SGHAT, FQNNGV. The CDR3 sequence: CASSSGREGGTDTQYF. Here the CDR3 DNA reads TGTGCCAGCAGCTCCGGGAGGGAGGGGGGCACAGATACGCAGTATTTT.

This clonotype was counted many times. The gene calls are TRBV10-3 and TRBJ2-7; TRBD1 is a possible D gene (6 bases). Looked up from germline, CDR1 is ENHRY and CDR2 is SYGVKD. This CDR3 comprises 15 residues. V dropped 10 bases and J dropped 3 bases, with 22 bases sitting between them. In DNA, the CDR3 is TGTGCCACACATATCACCGGGACATCGAACTACGAGCAGTACTTC. Its protein product is CATHITGTSNYEQYF.

V gene TRBV29-1 combines with J gene TRBJ2-5, with 9 bases lining up with TRBD1. The ends lost 6 bases at V and 1 base at J; junction bases unmatched: 6. The CDR3 consists of 14 residues. Per the germline V gene, CDR1 is SQVTM and CDR2 is ANQGSEA. The CDR3 loop reads CSVRTGASQETQYF. In nucleotides, the CDR3 is TGCAGCGTCCGGACAGGGGCTAGCCAAGAGACCCAGTACTTC.